The next 28 T cell receptor beta chains were all read from a single sample in a study of CD8+ T cells in alopecia areata. Extraction of RNA preceded its reverse transcription into cDNA, which served as the sequencing template. Sequenced by immunoSEQ multiplex PCR; TCRdb stores in-frame clones only, minus some. The data contain more than 110,000 clones, roughly 82% of them singletons. Treatment specified: oral pan-JAK inhibitor, 5-10 mg twice daily. Specimen: CD8+ T cells sorted from blood, collected at week 4, from a patient treated with tofacitinib. Receptors were obtained from a human donor with alopecia areata.

The V call is TRBV20-1, the J call TRBJ2-7; D possibly corresponds to TRBD1 (5 bases). The CDR3 loop spans 11 amino acids. The V end lost 5 bases, the J end lost 1 base, and 6 bases lay between the germline ends. CDR1 and CDR2 (germline): DFQATT, SNEGSKA (reference sequence). CDR3 DNA: TGCAGTGCTGCAGGGTCCTACGAGCAGTACTTC. It translates to CSAAGSYEQYF.

This sequence joins TRBV27 and TRBJ2-7; 11 bases align to TRBD1. With V trimmed by 5 bases and J by 7 bases, 10 bases remained unmatched. The CDR3 is 15 residues long. The V gene's germline CDR1 is MNHEY and CDR2 SMNVEV (reference sequence). CDR3 sequence: CASSAPGQGAQEQYF. In DNA form, the CDR3 reads TGTGCCAGCAGTGCCCCAGGACAGGGGGCGCAGGAGCAGTACTTC.

This chain uses TRBV30 with TRBJ2-5; 9 positions agree with TRBD2. The J call may not be correct, given that the DNA end is closer to TRBJ2-7. CDR3 length: 15 amino acids. The germline V gene encodes CDR1 GTSNPN and CDR2 SVGIG (reference sequence). The CDR3 spells CAWRLSSGVSYEQYF. DNA for the CDR3: TGTGCCTGGAGACTATCTAGCGGGGTCTCCTACGAGCAGTACTTC.

V and J are TRBV29-1 and TRBJ2-7; TRBD1 matches at 7 bases. The length of the CDR3 is 14 residues. Germline trimming cut 1 base from V and 2 bases from J; bases unmatched to any gene: 5. Looked up from germline, CDR1 is SQVTM and CDR2 is ANQGSEA. The CDR3 DNA sequence: TGCAGCGTTGAAGGTGGCCAGGGGGCCTACGAGCAGTACTTC. Translating gives CSVEGGQGAYEQYF.

The V and J genes are TRBV6-1 and TRBJ2-5, with 10 bases lining up with TRBD1. Germline V gene lookup returns CDR1 MNHNS and CDR2 SASEGT. V dropped 2 bases and J dropped 2; count of bases not matched to a gene: 5. CDR3 size: 16 residues. The CDR3 reads CASSEWGTGAQETQYF. In DNA, the CDR3 is TGTGCCAGCAGTGAATGGGGGACAGGGGCACAAGAGACCCAGTACTTC.

The genes are TRBV5-6 and TRBJ2-7; D is unclear. The V end lost 4 bases, the J end lost 2 bases, and 13 bases lay between the germline ends. The CDR3 has 14 amino acids. Germline CDR1 SGHDT, CDR2 YYEEEE. CDR3 sequence (DNA): TGTGCCAGCAGCGGAATGGGTTACCCCTACGAGCAGTACTTC. This translates into CASSGMGYPYEQYF. Drawing the rest from reference TRBV5-6 and TRBJ2-7, the complete variable domain is DAGVTQSPTHLIKTRGQQVTLRCSPKSGHDTVSWYQQALGQGPQFIFQYYEEEERQRGNFPDRFSGHQFPNYSSELNVNALLLGDSALYLCASSGMGYPYEQYFGPGTRLTVT.

The genes are TRBV27 and TRBJ2-5; TRBD2 matches at 10 bases. The V and J ends lost 5 bases and 4 bases, in that order; junction bases with no gene match: 4. CDR3 size: 14 residues. Germline V gene lookup returns CDR1 MNHEY and CDR2 SMNVEV (reference sequence). The CDR3 spells CASSQSGGGETQYF. As DNA, the CDR3 is TGTGCCAGCAGTCAAAGCGGGGGGGGAGAGACCCAGTACTTC.

This chain links TRBV7-9 with TRBJ2-6, with D hard to call. The CDR3 is 15 residues long. The V gene's germline CDR1 is SEHNR and CDR2 FQNEAQ (reference sequence). Trimming took 4 bases from V and 0 from J, leaving 7 bases between them. The CDR3 region is CASSSLLSGANVLTF. The CDR3 region has the DNA TGTGCCAGCAGCTCTCTGCTCTCTGGGGCCAACGTCCTGACTTTC.

This clone was observed a few times. CDR3 protein: CSVNDRGVTQYF. The CDR3 DNA sequence: TGCAGCGTTAACGACAGGGGCGTTACGCAGTATTTT. The gene calls are TRBV29-1 and TRBJ2-3; 8 positions agree with TRBD1. Germline V gene sequence: CDR1 SQVTM, CDR2 ANQGSEA. J lost 8 bases, V lost 5 bases, and 6 bases had no gene match. This CDR3 contains 12 residues.

V and J are TRBV29-1 and TRBJ1-2, with D uncertain. Germline loops: CDR1 SQVTM, CDR2 ANQGSEA. The CDR3 is made up of 14 amino acids. Trimming cost V 3 bases and J 5 bases, with 16 bases left between them. The CDR3 DNA sequence: TGCAGCGTTGAGACCCGCAGAGATCTTTATGGCTACACCTTC. It translates to CSVETRRDLYGYTF.

The chain carries TRBV13 and TRBJ2-1, with D tentatively TRBD2 (6 bases). The CDR3 extends over 15 amino acids. The germline V gene has CDR1 PRHDT and CDR2 FYEKMQ (reference sequence). V lost 5 bases and J 9 bases, leaving 20 bases between the germline ends. This chain's CDR3 is CASSQRGAARGEQFF. CDR3 in DNA: TGTGCCAGCAGCCAACGCGGGGCCGCCCGAGGTGAGCAGTTCTTC.

J is TRBJ1-1 and V is TRBV5-4; maybe TRBD1 (6 bases). The CDR3 loop spans 15 amino acids. Germline CDR1 and CDR2: SGHNT and YYREEE (reference sequence). V was pared by 7 bases and J by 0 bases, with 16 bases between. The CDR3 is CASLEGGLMNTEAFF. The CDR3 DNA reads TGTGCCAGCTTGGAGGGGGGCCTGATGAACACTGAAGCTTTCTTT.

Only one count was recorded for this clone. The chain links TRBV30 to TRBJ1-5; D is unresolved. CDR3 length: 13 residues. Per the germline V gene, CDR1 is GTSNPN and CDR2 is SVGIG (reference sequence). Between the trimmed V and J ends, which lost 0 bases and 3 bases, there was a span of 6 bases. CDR3 protein: CAWSVTDNQPQHF. The DNA of the CDR3 is TGTGCCTGGAGTGTTACGGACAATCAGCCCCAGCATTTT. Complete variable domain (other parts from reference TRBV30 and TRBJ1-5): SQTIHQWPATLVQPVGSPLSLECTVEGTSNPNLYWYRQAAGRGLQLLFYSVGIGQISSEVPQNLSASRPQDRQFILSSKKLLLSDSGFYLCAWSVTDNQPQHFGDGTRLSIL.

The J gene is TRBJ2-7, the V gene TRBV4-2; perhaps D is TRBD1 or TRBD2 (6 bases each). The CDR3 is made up of 14 amino acids. Trimming took off 1 base at V and 3 bases at J, with 10 bases between the two ends. Per the germline V gene, CDR1 is LGHNA and CDR2 is YNFKEQ. Here the CDR3 reads CASSQGGAGYEQYF. Here the CDR3 DNA reads TGTGCCAGCAGCCAAGGGGGGGCGGGCTACGAGCAGTACTTC.

Only one count was recorded for this clone. The CDR3 spells CASSTRTGIYGYTF. The CDR3 region has the DNA TGTGCCAGCAGTACTCGGACAGGGATCTATGGCTACACCTTC. The rearrangement uses TRBV6-5 and TRBJ1-2; TRBD1 matches at 8 bases. J gave up 4 bases and V 5 bases, and 6 bases lay outside the gene matches. The V gene's germline CDR1 is MNHEY and CDR2 SVGAGI. The CDR3 loop spans 14 amino acids.

V is TRBV12-5 and J is TRBJ1-1; TRBD1 aligns across 9 bases. Germline V gives CDR1 LGHNT, CDR2 FRNRAP. The CDR3 is made up of 15 amino acids. Unmatched junction bases numbered 5, after V lost 1 base and J lost 5 bases. CDR3 in amino acids: CASGLALTGGTEAFF. DNA of the CDR3: TGTGCTAGTGGTTTGGCTTTGACAGGGGGAACTGAAGCTTTCTTT.

This sequence joins TRBV11-2 and TRBJ2-7; D is possibly TRBD1 (5 bases). V dropped 2 bases and J dropped 0 bases, with 8 bases sitting between them. CDR1 and CDR2 from the germline V gene are SGHAT and FQNNGV. The CDR3 covers 14 residues. DNA for the CDR3: TGTGCCAGCAGCTTACAGGGAAGCTCCTACGAGCAGTACTTC. Translating gives CASSLQGSSYEQYF.

The chain has TRBV10-3 and TRBJ1-2; D is unresolved. Germline assignment: CDR1 ENHRY and CDR2 SYGVKD. The length of the CDR3 is 12 residues. Deletions cut 3 bases from V and 6 bases from J, with 8 bases between. CDR3 coding DNA: TGTGCCATCAGTGACGGCCCCAATGGCTACACCTTC. It is translated as CAISDGPNGYTF.

With regard to this clone: At one end the junction does not follow the germline gene, possibly because of a read error. This chain connects TRBV7-7 to TRBJ2-7, with D perhaps TRBD1 (6 bases). The CDR3 totals 13 residues. In germline, CDR1 is SSHAT, CDR2 FNYEAQ (reference sequence). In nucleotides, the CDR3 is TGTGCTAGCAGCTACAGGGTTTCCTACGAGCAGTACTTC. Protein sequence: CASSYRVSYEQYF.

The chain couples TRBV30 to TRBJ2-7; D could derive from TRBD1 or TRBD2 (5 bases each). The germline V gene has CDR1 GTSNPN and CDR2 SVGIG (reference sequence). The ends were cut back, 5 bases at V and 0 bases at J, with 11 bases in the middle. The CDR3 contains 13 residues. CDR3 residues: CAWGPGSSYEQYF. In DNA form, the CDR3 reads TGTGCCTGGGGCCCAGGGAGCTCCTACGAGCAGTACTTC.

This chain connects TRBV30 to TRBJ2-7, with 8 bases fitting TRBD1. Trimming at V came to 4 bases and at J to 5 bases, leaving 13 bases not matched to a gene. Germline loops: CDR1 GTSNPN, CDR2 SVGIG (reference sequence). The CDR3 contains 15 residues. The CDR3 DNA sequence: TGTGCCTGGAACCACATAGGGACAGGACGGAACGAGCAGTACTTC. The encoded protein is CAWNHIGTGRNEQYF.

The genes are TRBV15 and TRBJ1-1; unclear D gene. The germline V gene encodes CDR1 LNHNV and CDR2 YYDKDF (reference sequence). The CDR3 extends over 13 amino acids. The ends were cut back, 7 bases at V and 0 bases at J, with 9 bases in the middle. The CDR3 sequence: CATTQSLNTEAFF. DNA for the CDR3: TGTGCCACCACGCAGAGTTTGAACACTGAAGCTTTCTTT.

The CDR3 DNA reads as TGTGCCAGCAGCTTCGAAGAGACCCAGTACTTC. Its protein product is CASSFEETQYF. The chain employs TRBV5-6 and TRBJ2-5, with D unresolved. Trimming removed 2 bases from V and 3 bases from J, with 2 bases in between. CDR1 SGHDT and CDR2 YYEEEE come from the germline V gene. This CDR3 is 11 amino acids long.

This clone was seen only once. The V and J genes are TRBV13 and TRBJ2-3; 8 bases match TRBD2. CDR1 PRHDT and CDR2 FYEKMQ come from the germline V gene (reference sequence). With V trimmed by 5 bases and J by 1 base, 8 bases remained unmatched. This CDR3 has 16 amino acids. CDR3 amino acids: CASSALAGSGTDTQYF. The CDR3 DNA follows: TGTGCCAGCAGCGCGTTAGCGGGGTCGGGCACAGATACGCAGTATTTT.

This clone has only one observation. V usage is TRBV11-3 and J usage is TRBJ2-2; 8 nucleotides agree with TRBD1. The J segment lost 1 base and the V segment lost 5 bases, leaving 3 bases of the junction unmatched. CDR1 and CDR2 (germline): SGHNT, YENEEA. This CDR3 spans 15 amino acids. CDR3 DNA sequence: TGTGCCAGCAGCCCAGGGGGCTGGAACACCGGGGAGCTGTTTTTT. Translating gives CASSPGGWNTGELFF.

This chain joins TRBV29-1 and TRBJ2-7, with D perhaps assigned TRBD1 or TRBD2 (5 bases each). The CDR3 spans 12 residues. The germline V and J ends were trimmed by 7 bases and 2 bases, with 12 bases remaining between them. CDR1 and CDR2 (germline): SQVTM, ANQGSEA. Written as DNA, the CDR3 is TGCAGCGGCCGGGACGGAACCTACGAGCAGTACTTC. As protein: CSGRDGTYEQYF.

The genes are TRBV7-9 and TRBJ1-5; no definite D call. V was shortened by 4 bases and J by 5 bases, with 3 bases between the two germline ends. CDR1 is SEHNR and CDR2 is FQNEAQ in the germline V gene (reference sequence). The CDR3 totals 11 residues. The CDR3 DNA follows: TGTGCCAGCAGCTATGATCAGCCCCAGCATTTT. Its protein product is CASSYDQPQHF.

CDR3: CASRRQGNTEAFF. The CDR3 bases are TGTGCCAGCAGGCGGCAAGGGAACACTGAAGCTTTCTTT. This chain uses TRBV2 with TRBJ1-1, with no clear D. The CDR3 sequence is 13 residues long. Trimming removed 6 bases at V and 1 base at J, with 9 bases between. Germline V lookup: CDR1 SNHLY, CDR2 FYNNEI. Combining the CDR3 with reference TRBV2 and TRBJ1-1 gives the whole variable domain EPEVTQTPSHQVTQMGQEVILRCVPISNHLYFYWYRQILGQKVEFLVSFYNNEISEKSEIFDDQFSVERPDGSNFTLKIRSTKLEDSAMYFCASRRQGNTEAFFGQGTRLTVV.